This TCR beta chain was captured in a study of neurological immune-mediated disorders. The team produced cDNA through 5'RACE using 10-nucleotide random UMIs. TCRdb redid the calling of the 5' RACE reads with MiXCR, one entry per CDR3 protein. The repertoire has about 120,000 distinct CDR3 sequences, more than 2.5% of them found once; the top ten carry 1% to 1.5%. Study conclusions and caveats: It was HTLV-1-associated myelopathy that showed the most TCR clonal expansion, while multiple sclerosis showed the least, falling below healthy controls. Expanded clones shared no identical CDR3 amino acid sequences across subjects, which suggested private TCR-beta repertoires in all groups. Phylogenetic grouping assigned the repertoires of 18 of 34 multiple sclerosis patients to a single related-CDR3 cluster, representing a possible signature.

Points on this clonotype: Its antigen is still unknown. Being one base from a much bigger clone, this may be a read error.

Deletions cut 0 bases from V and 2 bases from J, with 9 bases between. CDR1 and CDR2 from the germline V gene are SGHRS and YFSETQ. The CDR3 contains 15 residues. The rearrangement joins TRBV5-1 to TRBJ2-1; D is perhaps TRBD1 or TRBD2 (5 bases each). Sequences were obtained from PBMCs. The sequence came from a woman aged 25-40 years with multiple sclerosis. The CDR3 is CASSLDEGPYNEQFF. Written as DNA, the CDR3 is TGCGCCAGCAGCTTGGACGAGGGGCCCTACAATGAGCAGTTCTTC.